This T cell receptor beta chain was obtained from a study of identical twins (dated by TCRdb to 2016 to 2018). About the full investigation: TCR alpha and beta repertoires from monozygotic twins, unrelated adults of various ages and cord blood were deep-sequenced to test whether fetal clonotypes persist. To rule out contamination, the twin experiments were replicated at different times with different library preparation protocols.

Germline trimming amounts to 9 bases on V and 7 bases on J, with 12 as the count of junction bases outside the gene matches. CDR1 MNHEY and CDR2 SVGEGT were looked up in the germline V gene. The CDR3 sequence holds 14 residues, the cysteine and phenylalanine included. Here the CDR3 DNA is all that survives: 42 bases in frame from base 1. Library preparation used 5' RACE. For sequencing, an Illumina HiSeq 2000 was employed. Template switching introduced a universal primer binding site; the final cDNA contained a unique molecular identifier, enabling accurate counting of TCR cDNA molecules. Specific primers in the conserved constant-segment region were used to synthesize first-strand cDNA for TCR alpha and beta chains. To control for contamination, each cDNA library was double barcoded with a SMART-Mk sample barcode plus Illumina barcodes. TruSeq adapter sequences, together with Illumina sample barcodes, were added in two successive PCR steps. Sequencing of the TCR alpha and beta cDNA libraries was done on the Illumina HiSeq platform using custom primers. The paper's data handling went like this. Unique molecular identifiers were extracted from raw reads with MiGEC, and CDR3 positions were determined with MiXCR. For each individual, recombination models were inferred using an EM algorithm with the repgenHMM and IGoR tools. Shared clonotypes were analyzed with the tcR package in R, and sharing was normalized by the product of cloneset sizes. Out-of-frame nonproductive sequences were analyzed to study raw recombination free of thymic and clonal selection effects. Using fastp trimming at Q25 and MiXCR clonotype assembly, TCRdb reanalyzed the public sequencing data and kept in-frame beta chains. Every distinct CDR3 protein forms one entry, paired with its most common genes and DNA. The V and J calls reflect TCRdb's pipeline rather than the authors' work. Counted in this sample were roughly 770,000 distinct CDR3 sequences; about 18% of them appeared once. The ten largest clones represent about an eighth of the sample.

Beyond this particular receptor, the publication reports: In monozygotic twins, recombination models systematically underestimated out-of-frame TCR alpha sharing, but the models matched the sharing seen between unrelated individuals. Compared with coincidental sharing between unrelated individuals, out-of-frame TCR alpha sequences shared between twins had an excess of sequences with low generation probability. Excess twin sharing in beta out-of-frame sequences was weaker because fewer shared sequences lowered the signal-to-noise ratio. Because the same donors could not be followed over many years, the conclusions relied on cross-sectional statistical analysis. Zero-insertion analyses could be partly confounded by invariant T cells such as MAIT and iNKT, although diverse VJ usage argued against such confounding for most clonotypes. Fewer insertions were carried by abundant cord blood beta clonotypes, a similar but weaker trend appeared in young adult naive repertoires, and no such trend appeared in memory repertoires.

On this clonotype: What antigen it recognizes has not been identified. No base quality information exists; no much larger clone differs at one position.

Every donor in the study was a healthy Caucasian. Three pairs of female monozygotic twins, all aged 18 to 29 years, were included in the twin cohort. Peripheral blood mononuclear cells were used as the source from which RNA for TCR libraries was isolated. The sample was also reused in another study, on T cells expressing NK-cell markers. The second study reports: TCR beta-chain repertoires were profiled in sorted CD3+CD56+NKG2C+, CD3+CD56+NKG2C- and CD3+CD56-NKG2C+ T-cell subsets from about 8 donors. Among the eight sequenced donors, seven were HCMV-seropositive and one was HCMV-seronegative. To restrict sorting to alphabetaTCR-expressing T cells, an anti-gammadeltaTCR antibody was added in several experiments. In more than five donors, the dominant CD3+CD56+NKG2C+ clonotypes ranked among the top 10 CD8+ clonotypes, making up 1.0-7.0% of CD8+ T cells. Those dominant clonotypes were again the most abundant among CD3+CD56-NKG2C+ cells in a handful of donors, at 28.3-60.1%. It remained unclear whether the expanded NKG2C-expressing T cell clones were specific for HCMV antigens. Randomly selected healthy volunteers, three men and five women, were used as the eight sequenced donors. HCMV serostatus was determined by detecting HCMV-specific IgG in serum with a commercial ELISA kit. For roughly six donors, bulk peripheral blood T-cell repertoires were also sequenced from unsorted PBMC. MIGEC was used to demultiplex reads and group reads by UMI, and MiTCR was used to assemble and quantify clonotypes. To exclude erroneous sequences, only TCR cDNA sequences supported by at least two reads were retained. The tcR package was used for downstream repertoire analysis, and clonotypes were matched between fractions using CDR3 nucleotide sequence together with V segment. VDJmatch was used to annotate antigen specificity against VDJdb, with one amino acid substitution in CDR3 permitted.

The sequence came from a woman aged 18-29 years in good health. The rearranged segments are TRBV6-2 or TRBV6-3 and TRBJ2-1, and TRBD2 matches 7 of the central bases. Sequencing was performed on PBMCs. The nucleotides read TGTGCCAGTTCGGTTAGACTAGCAAGGAATGAGCAGTTCTTC. It translates as CASSVRLARNEQFF.